Below, 25 T cell receptor beta chains from the same sample are listed, as sequenced in a study of control samples from healthy donors and cancer patients. The protocol was immunoSEQ multiplex PCR, while the TCRdb copy is restricted to in-frame clones and leaves out a portion. Found here are approximately 190,000 clones, roughly nine tenths of them singletons; the top ten hold less than 2%. Sequencing was carried out using blood. These receptors were collected from a man aged 25 to 40 in good health.

The chain employs TRBV4-2 and TRBJ2-7; D remains unclear. Germline CDR1 and CDR2: LGHNA and YNFKEQ. V lost 3 bases to trimming and J lost 0 bases, with 9 bases between them. The CDR3 extends over 14 amino acids. In DNA, the CDR3 is TGTGCCAGCAGCCAGGCAGCTAGCTCCTACGAGCAGTACTTC. It encodes CASSQAASSYEQYF.

This clone was recorded only once. The chain joins TRBV5-1 to TRBJ1-3; D is undetermined. CDR3 length equals 15 residues. The V end lost 0 bases, the J end lost 2 bases, and 9 bases lay between the germline ends. CDR1 and CDR2 from the germline V gene are SGHRS and YFSETQ. The CDR3 DNA reads TGCGCCAGCAGCTTGGCGCAGGCACCTGGAAACACCATATATTTT. It is translated as CASSLAQAPGNTIYF.

The chain employs TRBV19 and TRBJ1-1; TRBD1 matches at 7 bases. The CDR3 contains 18 residues. J lost 1 base, V lost 0 bases, and 11 bases had no gene match. Germline V gene lookup returns CDR1 LNHDA and CDR2 SQIVND (reference sequence). The CDR3 protein is CASSIDRIPTGSNTEAFF. CDR3 nucleotides: TGTGCCAGTAGTATAGATCGTATCCCGACAGGGTCGAACACTGAAGCTTTCTTT.

The count of this clone is one. The chain is built from TRBV4-2 and TRBJ2-7, with D tentatively TRBD1 or TRBD2 (5 bases each). CDR1 LGHNA and CDR2 YNFKEQ come from the germline V gene. CDR3 size: 16 residues. Between the trimmed V and J ends, which lost 3 bases and 0 bases, there was a span of 15 bases. The CDR3 protein is CASSQRRDPDSYEQYF. In nucleotides, the CDR3 is TGTGCCAGCAGCCAGCGCCGGGACCCCGACTCCTACGAGCAGTACTTC.

The J gene is TRBJ1-5, the V gene TRBV19; D perhaps matches TRBD1 (6 bases). With 7 bases removed from V and 3 bases from J, the gap between germline ends came to 25 bases. Germline lookup yields CDR1 LNHDA and CDR2 SQIVND (reference sequence). The CDR3 has 18 amino acids. The CDR3 sequence is CASKGRVGGRWDNQPQHF. CDR3 nucleotide sequence: TGTGCCAGTAAGGGGCGGGTCGGGGGGCGTTGGGACAATCAGCCCCAGCATTTT. Full variable domain (missing parts from reference TRBV19 and TRBJ1-5): DGGITQSPKYLFRKEGQNVTLSCEQNLNHDAMYWYRQDPGQGLRLIYYSQIVNDFQKGDIAEGYSVSREKKESFPLTVTSAQKNPTAFYLCASKGRVGGRWDNQPQHFGDGTRLSIL.

This chain joins TRBV11-2 and TRBJ2-7, with 10 bases identical to TRBD1. Looked up from germline, CDR1 is SGHAT and CDR2 is FQNNGV. After removal of 5 bases from V and 2 bases from J, the junction contained 3 bases not matched to a gene. CDR3 size: 14 residues. CDR3 nucleotides: TGTGCCAGCAGCCTCGGACAGGGGGCCTACGAGCAGTACTTC. Its protein product is CASSLGQGAYEQYF.

This chain joins TRBV2 and TRBJ2-7; 9 bases are shared with TRBD2. Germline V gene sequence: CDR1 SNHLY, CDR2 FYNNEI. J lost 1 base, V lost 3 bases, and 4 bases had no gene match. The CDR3 contains 15 residues. The CDR3 DNA reads as TGTGCCAGCAGTGAGTCGCGGGGGGGATCCTACGAGCAGTACTTC. Protein sequence: CASSESRGGSYEQYF.

The V gene is TRBV27, the J gene TRBJ1-4; maybe TRBD1 (6 bases). This CDR3 comprises 12 residues. V was pared by 9 bases and J by 5 bases, with 10 bases between. Germline lookup yields CDR1 MNHEY and CDR2 SMNVEV (reference sequence). In DNA, the CDR3 is TGTGCCAGGAGGACAGTGAATGAAAAACTGTTTTTT. It specifies CARRTVNEKLFF.

This CDR3 is CAISVTGLNTEAFF. In DNA, the CDR3 is TGTGCCATCAGTGTGACAGGCCTCAACACTGAAGCTTTCTTT. The rearrangement links TRBV10-3 to TRBJ1-1; TRBD1 is a possible D gene (6 bases). Trimming took off 4 bases at V and 2 bases at J, with 11 bases between the two ends. CDR3 length equals 14 residues. The germline gives CDR1 ENHRY, CDR2 SYGVKD.

The V gene is TRBV2, the J gene TRBJ2-1; TRBD2 matches 7 bases. Germline V CDR1 and CDR2: SNHLY, FYNNEI. The CDR3 runs to 16 residues. After removal of 2 bases from V and 0 bases from J, the junction contained 4 bases not matched to a gene. The CDR3 DNA is TGTGCCAGCAGTGAAAGGGGAGGGACCTCCTACAATGAGCAGTTCTTC. Translated: CASSERGGTSYNEQFF.

The V call is TRBV6-6, the J call TRBJ1-1; D is possibly TRBD1 (6 bases). Per germline, CDR1 MNHNY and CDR2 SVGAGI (reference sequence). The CDR3 runs 12 residues. V lost 7 bases and J 10 bases, leaving 16 bases between the germline ends. The CDR3: CASTPGAVVAFF. CDR3 coding DNA: TGTGCCAGCACACCGGGGGCGGTAGTAGCTTTCTTT.

This clone was observed a handful of times. V is TRBV19 and J is TRBJ1-5; possible D gene TRBD1, 6 bases. V shed 5 bases and J shed 7 bases, with 9 bases lying between them. CDR1 and CDR2 from the germline V gene are LNHDA and SQIVND (reference sequence). This CDR3 contains 12 residues. Here the CDR3 reads CASSGGVQPQHF. Here the CDR3 DNA reads TGTGCCAGTAGTGGGGGCGTACAGCCCCAGCATTTT.

J is TRBJ2-7 and V is TRBV15, with TRBD2 as a possible D gene (6 bases). Between the trimmed V and J ends, which lost 8 bases and 2 bases, there was a span of 13 bases. This CDR3 spans 13 amino acids. The germline gives CDR1 LNHNV, CDR2 YYDKDF (reference sequence). CDR3 nucleotides: TGTGCCACCGGGCGCGGGGTCCCCTACGAGCAGTACTTC. It codes for CATGRGVPYEQYF. Looking up the rest from reference TRBV15 and TRBJ2-7 gives the full variable domain: DAMVIQNPRYQVTQFGKPVTLSCSQTLNHNVMYWYQQKSSQAPKLLFHYYDKDFNNEADTPDNFQSRRPNTSFCFLDIRSPGLGDTAMYLCATGRGVPYEQYFGPGTRLTVT.

The V gene is TRBV24-1, the J gene TRBJ1-4; possible D gene TRBD1, 5 bases. The V gene lost 7 bases and the J gene lost 5 bases, with 13 bases spanning the gap. Germline V lookup: CDR1 KGHDR, CDR2 SFDVKD. The CDR3 runs 14 residues. The CDR3 DNA reads TGTGCCACCAGGAGACAGCCCATCAATGAAAAACTGTTTTTT. It is translated as CATRRQPINEKLFF.

J is TRBJ1-1 and V is TRBV5-6, with a weak D call TRBD1 (6 bases). There are 13 residues in the CDR3. Germline V gene data show CDR1 as SGHDT and CDR2 as YYEEEE. The ends were cut back, 5 bases at V and 5 bases at J, with 13 bases in the middle. CDR3 DNA sequence: TGTGCCAGCAGGGTTATAGGGGGGACTGAAGCTTTCTTT. Protein: CASRVIGGTEAFF.

J is TRBJ1-2 and V is TRBV30; TRBD1 matches at 7 bases. This CDR3 contains 13 residues. CDR1 GTSNPN and CDR2 SVGIG come from the germline V gene (reference sequence). V trimming: 3 bases; J trimming: 7 bases; junction bases outside the gene matches: 8. CDR3 residues: CAWRPRRDSGYTF. For the CDR3, the DNA is TGTGCCTGGAGGCCCCGTCGGGACAGTGGCTACACCTTC.

The gene calls are TRBV19 and TRBJ1-1; possibly TRBD1 for D (5 bases). The CDR3 contains 13 residues. V lost 5 bases and J 6 bases, leaving 13 bases between the germline ends. From germline, CDR1 is LNHDA and CDR2 SQIVND (reference sequence). CDR3 region: CASSWGRVAEAFF. The CDR3 DNA reads TGTGCCAGTAGTTGGGGCAGGGTTGCTGAAGCTTTCTTT.

The rearrangement links TRBV24-1 to TRBJ2-7; D possibly corresponds to TRBD1 (6 bases). The CDR3 runs to 14 residues. The germline CDR1 and CDR2 sequences are KGHDR and SFDVKD. The V and J ends lost 4 bases and 1 base respectively, with 10 bases between them. Here the CDR3 DNA reads TGTGCCACCAGTGACACAGGGCCATCCTACGAGCAGTACTTC. Translating gives CATSDTGPSYEQYF.

This chain uses TRBV6-1 with TRBJ1-2, with D maybe TRBD1 (6 bases). The CDR3 runs 15 residues. The germline CDR1 and CDR2 sequences are MNHNS and SASEGT. V was clipped by 0 bases and J by 8 bases, with 16 bases between them. As DNA, the CDR3 is TGTGCCAGCAGTGAAGCCTCGTCGCAGGGGCGAGGCTACACCTTC. Amino acid sequence: CASSEASSQGRGYTF.

For the CDR3, the DNA is TGTGCCAGCAGCTTGAACCAGGGCGGCACAGATACGCAGTATTTT. Residues: CASSLNQGGTDTQYF. This sequence joins TRBV11-3 and TRBJ2-3; possible D gene TRBD1, 5 bases. CDR3 length: 15 residues. V shed 3 bases and J shed 1 base, with 11 bases lying between them. The germline V gene has CDR1 SGHNT and CDR2 YENEEA.

This chain connects TRBV5-8 to TRBJ2-3, with D hard to call. The CDR3 consists of 15 residues. Germline V CDR1 and CDR2: SGHTS, YDEGEE. V lost 1 base, J lost 2 bases, and 11 bases lay in between. The CDR3 DNA follows: TGTGCCAGCAGCTTGAGACCCAAGCACACAGATACGCAGTATTTT. Amino acid sequence: CASSLRPKHTDTQYF.

J is TRBJ2-2 and V is TRBV30, with D hard to call. The CDR3 is 15 amino acids. Germline V gives CDR1 GTSNPN, CDR2 SVGIG (reference sequence). The V gene lost 3 bases and the J gene lost 0 bases, with 11 bases spanning the gap. The CDR3 DNA follows: TGTGCCTGGAGGACCGCCGTAGCGAACACCGGGGAGCTGTTTTTT. Encoded protein: CAWRTAVANTGELFF.

The table lists this clone with a few counts. The chain combines TRBV7-9 with TRBJ1-4; the D is unclear. V was cut by 2 bases and J by 2 bases, with 6 bases left in between. The CDR3 has 14 residues. Germline V gene data show CDR1 as SEHNR and CDR2 as FQNEAQ (reference sequence). CDR3 loop: CASSLNPTNEKLFF. CDR3 DNA sequence: TGTGCCAGCAGCTTAAACCCCACTAATGAAAAACTGTTTTTT. The full variable domain, with the rest looked up from reference TRBV7-9 and TRBJ1-4, is DTGVSQNPRHKITKRGQNVTFRCDPISEHNRLYWYRQTLGQGPEFLTYFQNEAQLEKSRLLSDRFSAERPKGSFSTLEIQRTEQGDSAMYLCASSLNPTNEKLFFGSGTQLSVL.

This rearrangement joins TRBV2 to TRBJ2-7; 14 bases match TRBD2. V trimming: 8 bases; J trimming: 7 bases; junction bases outside the gene matches: 10. This CDR3 is 15 amino acids long. From germline, CDR1 is SNHLY and CDR2 FYNNEI. This chain's CDR3 is CASGLGLAGVGEQYF. DNA of the CDR3: TGTGCCAGCGGCCTGGGACTAGCGGGGGTAGGGGAGCAGTACTTC.

The CDR3, as DNA: TGCGCCAGCAGCGGAAAGGGACAGGTAGACTATGGCTACACCTTC. Its protein product is CASSGKGQVDYGYTF. V gene TRBV5-1 combines with J gene TRBJ1-2; TRBD1 agrees at 8 bases. With 4 bases clipped from V and 3 bases from J, the junction kept 8 bases outside the gene matches. This CDR3 has 15 amino acids. Per the germline V gene, CDR1 is SGHRS and CDR2 is YFSETQ.